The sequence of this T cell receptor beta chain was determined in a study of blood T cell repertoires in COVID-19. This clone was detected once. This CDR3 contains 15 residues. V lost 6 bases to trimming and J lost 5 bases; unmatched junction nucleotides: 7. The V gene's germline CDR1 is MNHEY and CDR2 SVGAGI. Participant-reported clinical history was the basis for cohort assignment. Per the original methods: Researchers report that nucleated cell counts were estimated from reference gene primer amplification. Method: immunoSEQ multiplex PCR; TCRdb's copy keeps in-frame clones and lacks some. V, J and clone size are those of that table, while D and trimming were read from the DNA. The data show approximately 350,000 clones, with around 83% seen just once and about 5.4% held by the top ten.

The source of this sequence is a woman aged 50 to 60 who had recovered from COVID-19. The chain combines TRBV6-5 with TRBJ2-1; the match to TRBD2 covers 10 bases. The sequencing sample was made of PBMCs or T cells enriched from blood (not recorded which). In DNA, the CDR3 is TGTGCCAGCAGGTCCCAGCGGGAGGGGGACAATGAGCAGTTCTTC. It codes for CASRSQREGDNEQFF.